Included here is one T cell receptor beta chain sequence, with context. This CDR3 region has 13 residues. The V gene's germline CDR1 is SGDLS and CDR2 YYNGEE. Between the trimmed V and J ends, which lost 2 bases and 2 bases, there was a span of 4 bases. The data stem from a study of OX40 agonist ivuxolimab in advanced cancers. Background on the study: The patients received ivuxolimab by intravenous route every 2 weeks at 0.01 to 10 mg/kg.

Blood sampling took place at baseline, cycle 4 day 1, and cycle 7 day 1. Data came from immunoSEQ multiplex PCR; TCRdb stores just in-frame clones and leaves some out. The sample contains tens of thousands of clones, roughly 91% of which appear only once. V is TRBV9 and J is TRBJ2-2; D gene unclear. This TCR was sampled from an adult with an advanced solid tumor such as melanoma, head and neck, liver or kidney cancer. The sample was CD4+ or CD8+ T cells sorted from blood, taken in a trial of the OX40 agonist ivuxolimab. The CDR3 DNA reads TGTGCCAGCAGCGTTACTAACACCGGGGAGCTGTTTTTT. Protein product: CASSVTNTGELFF.